These 24 T cell receptor beta chains were sequenced from one sample in a study of Tregs in tolerant kidney transplant recipients. Related graft donors supplied nonmyeloablative bone marrow transplants, and mixed chimerism was transient. Using immunoSEQ multiplex PCR, the repertoire was profiled, and TCRdb retains in-frame clones only, with some absent. The sample has 90,000 or so clones, over 85% seen once. The source material was CD4+ T cells from blood (PBMCs), sampled 12 months after the transplant. The receptors derive from a human patient who received a combined kidney and bone marrow transplant. T cells may partly derive from the graft donor.

The chain is built from TRBV30 and TRBJ1-5; D might be TRBD1 (6 bases). With 7 bases removed from V and 0 bases from J, the gap between germline ends came to 13 bases. Per the germline V gene, CDR1 is GTSNPN and CDR2 is SVGIG (reference sequence). The CDR3 covers 14 residues. The CDR3 region has the DNA TGTGCCTCGTCGACAGGAAATAGCAATCAGCCCCAGCATTTT. Its translation is CASSTGNSNQPQHF.

The J gene is TRBJ1-2, the V gene TRBV21-1; the tabulated D call, TRBD1, remains unverified against the DNA. TRBV21-1 is a pseudogene locus. CDR3 length: 14 residues. CDR3 DNA sequence: TGTGCCAGCAGCGCCGGGACAGCATCCTATGGCTACACCTTC. This sequence encodes CASSAGTASYGYTF.

V usage is TRBV20-1 and J usage is TRBJ2-3, with D possibly matching TRBD1 (5 bases). The CDR3 covers 11 residues. V lost 4 bases to trimming and J lost 5 bases, with 7 bases between them. The V gene's germline CDR1 is DFQATT and CDR2 SNEGSKA (reference sequence). CDR3: CSAKGKDTQYF. CDR3 in DNA: TGCAGTGCTAAGGGGAAAGATACGCAGTATTTT.

The chain joins TRBV7-3 to TRBJ2-3; D remains ambiguous. The V gene lost 3 bases and the J gene lost 2 bases, with 12 bases spanning the gap. The CDR3 is made up of 15 amino acids. CDR1 is SGHTA, CDR2 FQGTGA, per germline. The CDR3 DNA reads as TGTGCCAGCAGCTTCTTGCTCGCGGTCACAGATACGCAGTATTTT. Translation gives CASSFLLAVTDTQYF.

This chain links TRBV7-9 with TRBJ2-3; 7 nucleotides match TRBD2. The germline CDR1 and CDR2 sequences are SEHNR and FQNEAQ (reference sequence). The CDR3 spans 17 residues. The V and J ends lost 2 bases and 3 bases, in that order; junction bases with no gene match: 11. The CDR3 nucleotides are TGTGCCAGCAGCTTACTCTACTCGGCTAGCGGAACAGATACGCAGTATTTT. Translating gives CASSLLYSASGTDTQYF.

The chain couples TRBV6-5 to TRBJ2-1; D gene uncertain. CDR1 and CDR2 (germline): MNHEY, SVGAGI. The CDR3 is 11 residues long. The germline V and J ends were trimmed by 6 bases and 3 bases, with 3 bases remaining between them. For the CDR3, the DNA is TGTGCCAGCAGGAGCTACAATGAGCAGTTCTTC. This gives the protein CASRSYNEQFF.

CDR3 bases: TGCGCCAGCAGCCAAGAGTTGGGCTGGGCTCAGCCCCAGCATTTT. As protein: CASSQELGWAQPQHF. The chain is built from TRBV4-3 and TRBJ1-5, with unresolved D. Trimming took 0 bases from V and 6 from J, leaving 12 bases between them. Germline V lookup: CDR1 LGHNA, CDR2 YSLEER. The CDR3 has 15 amino acids.

The genes are TRBV9 and TRBJ2-3; the D gene is possibly TRBD1 (5 bases). The CDR3 contains 15 residues. The V gene's germline CDR1 is SGDLS and CDR2 YYNGEE. V lost 0 bases and J lost 1, with 9 bases in between. CDR3 coding DNA: TGTGCCAGCAGCGTAGCGACAGTCGGCACAGATACGCAGTATTTT. This encodes CASSVATVGTDTQYF.

CDR3 sequence: CASIFGSTDTQYF. For the CDR3, the DNA is TGTGCCAGCATCTTCGGGAGCACAGATACGCAGTATTTT. The chain has TRBV6-1 and TRBJ2-3; no clear D gene. This CDR3 contains 13 residues. The germline V and J ends were trimmed by 7 bases and 0 bases, with 8 bases remaining between them. Germline CDR1 and CDR2: MNHNS and SASEGT.

CDR3: CASMGQAMGDQPQHF. DNA for the CDR3: TGTGCCAGCATGGGACAGGCGATGGGCGATCAGCCCCAGCATTTT. This chain connects TRBV27 to TRBJ1-5; the match to TRBD1 covers 8 bases. This CDR3 is 15 amino acids long. Looked up from germline, CDR1 is MNHEY and CDR2 is SMNVEV (reference sequence). The V and J ends lost 7 bases and 5 bases, in that order; junction bases with no gene match: 10.

J is TRBJ1-1 and V is TRBV20-1; 7 bases are a match to TRBD1. Germline V gene sequence: CDR1 DFQATT, CDR2 SNEGSKA (reference sequence). The CDR3 is made up of 11 amino acids. The J segment lost 4 bases and the V segment lost 6 bases, leaving 2 bases of the junction unmatched. CDR3 DNA: TGCAGTGCCGACAGGGTCACTGAAGCTTTCTTT. Protein sequence: CSADRVTEAFF.

The chain carries TRBV28 and TRBJ2-5; 9 positions match TRBD2. Per germline, CDR1 MDHEN and CDR2 SYDVKM. V shed 6 bases, J shed 0 bases, and the junction held 5 bases outside the gene matches. The CDR3 length is 15 residues. The chain's CDR3 is CASSPAGGYQETQYF. The DNA of the CDR3 is TGTGCCAGCAGCCCCGCGGGGGGGTACCAAGAGACCCAGTACTTC.

The chain joins TRBV7-9 to TRBJ1-2, with 12 bases identical to TRBD1. V was pared by 5 bases and J by 3 bases, with 7 bases of the junction left unmatched. This CDR3 contains 16 residues. Germline V lookup: CDR1 SEHNR, CDR2 FQNEAQ (reference sequence). CDR3 loop: CASSPGDRGRDYGYTF. In nucleotides, the CDR3 is TGTGCCAGCAGCCCAGGGGACAGGGGGCGCGACTATGGCTACACCTTC. Full variable domain (outside the CDR3, taken from reference TRBV7-9 and TRBJ1-2): DTGVSQNPRHKITKRGQNVTFRCDPISEHNRLYWYRQTLGQGPEFLTYFQNEAQLEKSRLLSDRFSAERPKGSFSTLEIQRTEQGDSAMYLCASSPGDRGRDYGYTFGSGTRLTVV.

The chain recombines TRBV2 with TRBJ2-7; the match to TRBD2 covers 7 bases. J lost 4 bases, V lost 9 bases, and 9 bases had no gene match. Germline CDR1 is SNHLY and CDR2 is FYNNEI. The CDR3 is 13 amino acids. For the CDR3, the DNA is TGTGCCAGATCTGGAGGACTAGATTACGAGCAGTACTTC. It encodes CARSGGLDYEQYF.

The chain has TRBV7-8 and TRBJ1-2; a possible D gene is TRBD1 (5 bases). V was trimmed by 6 bases and J by 1 base, leaving 21 bases between them. CDR3 length: 17 amino acids. Germline values: CDR1 SGHVS, CDR2 FQNEAQ. The CDR3 loop reads CASSIPLGGSVNYGYTF. In DNA, the CDR3 is TGTGCCAGCAGTATACCACTCGGGGGAAGCGTTAACTATGGCTACACCTTC.

The gene calls are TRBV4-3 and TRBJ1-2; 7 bases line up with TRBD1. In germline, CDR1 is LGHNA, CDR2 YSLEER. V was pared by 2 bases and J by 9 bases, with 6 bases of the junction left unmatched. The CDR3 runs to 13 residues. CDR3 in amino acids: CASSQQGVGSYTF. The CDR3 bases are TGCGCCAGCAGCCAACAGGGGGTCGGTAGCTACACCTTC.

The rearrangement joins TRBV19 to TRBJ2-7, with 10 bases aligning to TRBD2. CDR3 length: 16 amino acids. Germline V CDR1 and CDR2: LNHDA, SQIVND (reference sequence). J gave up 4 bases and V 7 bases, and 13 bases lay outside the gene matches. As DNA, the CDR3 is TGTGCCAGTAAGCGAGCGGGAGGGCCAGGGGCATACGAGCAGTACTTC. This sequence encodes CASKRAGGPGAYEQYF.

This clone appeared a single time. This chain links TRBV5-5 with TRBJ1-2; 8 bases match TRBD1. CDR3 size: 14 residues. CDR1 is SGHKS and CDR2 is YYEKEE in the germline V gene (reference sequence). V shed 4 bases, J shed 0 bases, and the junction held 2 bases outside the gene matches. The CDR3 DNA reads TGTGCCAGCAGCCCACAGGGGGCTAACTATGGCTACACCTTC. Translation gives CASSPQGANYGYTF.

This clone was picked up one time. This chain joins TRBV2 and TRBJ2-5; TRBD1 aligns across 9 bases. V lost 4 bases to trimming and J lost 4 bases; unmatched junction nucleotides: 4. CDR3 length: 14 residues. CDR1 is SNHLY, CDR2 FYNNEI, per germline. CDR3 nucleotides: TGTGCCAGCAGTGTAGACAGGGGGAGAGAGACCCAGTACTTC. Its translation: CASSVDRGRETQYF.

This sequence joins TRBV4-1 and TRBJ2-1, with 12 bases matching TRBD2. The CDR3 extends over 17 amino acids. J gave up 12 bases and V 0 bases, and 12 bases lay outside the gene matches. From germline, CDR1 is MGHRA and CDR2 YSYEKL. CDR3 in amino acids: CASSQDKAASGRAGQFF. The CDR3 DNA reads as TGCGCCAGCAGCCAAGATAAGGCGGCTAGCGGGAGGGCCGGGCAGTTCTTC.

This clone appeared once. This chain uses TRBV28 with TRBJ2-1; tentatively, D is TRBD2 (6 bases). The germline CDR1 and CDR2 sequences are MDHEN and SYDVKM. Trimming cost V 2 bases and J 14 bases, with 16 bases left between them. The length of the CDR3 is 13 residues. The CDR3: CASSLRLLGGEFF. Written as DNA, the CDR3 is TGTGCCAGCAGTTTACGGCTCCTAGGCGGGGAGTTCTTC.

This rearrangement joins TRBV11-3 to TRBJ1-3; 11 bases are a match to TRBD1. CDR1 SGHNT and CDR2 YENEEA come from the germline V gene. CDR3 length: 16 amino acids. V shed 5 bases and J 7 bases; nucleotides not matched to a gene: 10. CDR3 sequence reads: CASSPRRGQGGNTIYF. The CDR3 DNA follows: TGTGCCAGCAGCCCCCGGCGGGGACAGGGGGGCAACACCATATATTTT.

The chain combines TRBV10-3 with TRBJ2-6; tentatively, D is TRBD1 (5 bases). Germline CDR1 reads ENHRY; CDR2 reads SYGVKD. This CDR3 has 14 residues. Deletions cut 6 bases from V and 4 bases from J, with 10 bases between. The CDR3 loop is CAIRPGSGANVLTF. In nucleotides, the CDR3 is TGTGCCATCAGACCAGGGTCCGGGGCCAACGTCCTGACTTTC.

V is TRBV7-9 and J is TRBJ2-7; 9 positions agree with TRBD1. The CDR3 extends over 15 amino acids. Losses at the gene ends were 5 bases for V and 4 bases for J; bases not matched to a gene: 9. Germline lookup yields CDR1 SEHNR and CDR2 FQNEAQ (reference sequence). CDR3 region: CASSQRQGVGYEQYF. CDR3 bases: TGTGCCAGCAGCCAGCGACAGGGGGTAGGGTACGAGCAGTACTTC.